The rows below give T cell receptor beta chains drawn from one sample of a study of cytomegalovirus exposure and HLA in healthy donors. Some clones are missing from TCRdb's copy, which holds only in-frame ones; the method was immunoSEQ multiplex PCR. Altogether just over 150,000 clones are present, 60% to 80% being singletons, with the ten largest covering around 0.89%. What was sequenced was PBMCs. All receptors derive from a woman aged 50 to 60 in good health and CMV-seropositive. CDR3s include the opening cysteine and the closing phenylalanine or tryptophan. Fields, in order: V gene, clone size, CDR3 length, J gene, D gene, CDR3 protein, CDR3 DNA. D genes are given only for firm matches. Clone size is stated in some rows and not others, as once, few, many or a class when expanded.

V gene: TRBV5-1
clone size: .
CDR3 length: 14
J gene: TRBJ2-2
D gene: .
CDR3 protein: CASSLASPTGELFF
CDR3 DNA: TGCGCCAGCAGCTTGGCCAGTCCCACCGGGGAGCTGTTTTTT

V gene: TRBV4-2
clone size: few
CDR3 length: 16
J gene: TRBJ2-1
D gene: TRBD2
CDR3 protein: CASSQYFLAGEGEQFF
CDR3 DNA: TGTGCCAGCAGCCAGTACTTCCTAGCGGGAGAAGGTGAGCAGTTCTTC

V gene: TRBV6-5
clone size: .
CDR3 length: 12
J gene: TRBJ1-1
D gene: .
CDR3 protein: CASSSPGSGAFF
CDR3 DNA: TGTGCCAGCAGTTCCCCCGGGAGCGGAGCTTTCTTT

V gene: TRBV5-5
clone size: once
CDR3 length: 14
J gene: TRBJ2-7
D gene: .
CDR3 protein: CASSLGAGTYEQYF
CDR3 DNA: TGTGCCAGCAGCTTGGGGGCAGGGACCTACGAGCAGTACTTC

V gene: TRBV4-1
clone size: .
CDR3 length: 14
J gene: TRBJ2-7
D gene: TRBD1
CDR3 protein: CASSHEGQPYEQYF
CDR3 DNA: TGCGCCAGCAGCCACGAGGGACAGCCCTACGAGCAGTACTTC

V gene: TRBV11-2
clone size: .
CDR3 length: 12
J gene: TRBJ2-7
D gene: .
CDR3 protein: CASSWAGYEQYF
CDR3 DNA: TGTGCCAGCAGCTGGGCGGGGTACGAGCAGTACTTC

V gene: TRBV5-1
clone size: .
CDR3 length: 13
J gene: TRBJ1-1
D gene: .
CDR3 protein: CASSFTGNTEAFF
CDR3 DNA: TGCGCCAGCAGCTTCACAGGGAACACTGAAGCTTTCTTT

V gene: TRBV15
clone size: .
CDR3 length: 14
J gene: TRBJ1-4
D gene: .
CDR3 protein: CATSTTGEIEKLFF
CDR3 DNA: TGTGCCACCAGCACGACAGGAGAAATTGAAAAACTGTTTTTT

V gene: TRBV28
clone size: .
CDR3 length: 14
J gene: TRBJ1-5
D gene: .
CDR3 protein: CASSVGTTNQPQHF
CDR3 DNA: TGTGCCAGCAGTGTCGGGACTACAAATCAGCCCCAGCATTTT

V gene: TRBV7-2
clone size: .
CDR3 length: 17
J gene: TRBJ2-5
D gene: TRBD2
CDR3 protein: CASSRPTSGGLGETQYF
CDR3 DNA: TGTGCCAGCAGTCGTCCGACTAGCGGGGGCCTAGGGGAGACCCAGTACTTC

V gene: TRBV29-1
clone size: .
CDR3 length: 13
J gene: TRBJ2-7
D gene: .
CDR3 protein: CSVEGYWGEEQYF
CDR3 DNA: TGCAGCGTTGAAGGTTATTGGGGAGAGGAGCAGTACTTC

V gene: TRBV25-1
clone size: .
CDR3 length: 16
J gene: TRBJ2-1
D gene: TRBD1
CDR3 protein: CASSEFAGGTYNEQFF
CDR3 DNA: TGTGCCAGCAGTGAATTTGCAGGGGGCACCTACAATGAGCAGTTCTTC

V gene: TRBV10-2
clone size: .
CDR3 length: 15
J gene: TRBJ2-3
D gene: .
CDR3 protein: CASTAFLTPTDTQYF
CDR3 DNA: TGCGCCAGCACCGCATTCCTAACCCCCACAGATACGCAGTATTTT

V gene: TRBV29-1
clone size: .
CDR3 length: 15
J gene: TRBJ1-2
D gene: TRBD1
CDR3 protein: CSVRGRGTANYGYTF
CDR3 DNA: TGCAGCGTGAGGGGTCGGGGGACAGCTAACTATGGCTACACCTTC

V gene: TRBV4-1
clone size: .
CDR3 length: 15
J gene: TRBJ1-2
D gene: .
CDR3 protein: CASSQVGKRGYGYTF
CDR3 DNA: TGCGCCAGCAGCCAAGTGGGCAAAAGGGGGTATGGCTACACCTTC

V gene: TRBV18
clone size: .
CDR3 length: 14
J gene: TRBJ1-5
D gene: TRBD1
CDR3 protein: CASSPMTGYQPQHF
CDR3 DNA: TGTGCCAGCTCACCAATGACAGGGTATCAGCCCCAGCATTTT

V gene: TRBV25-1
clone size: .
CDR3 length: 12
J gene: TRBJ1-2
D gene: .
CDR3 protein: CASSAGGFGYTF
CDR3 DNA: TGTGCCAGCAGTGCCGGGGGTTTCGGCTACACCTTC

V gene: TRBV5-1
clone size: .
CDR3 length: 15
J gene: TRBJ1-2
D gene: TRBD1
CDR3 protein: CASSLSSQGAGGYTF
CDR3 DNA: TGCGCCAGCAGCTTGTCTTCACAGGGGGCCGGGGGCTACACCTTC

V gene: TRBV6-5
clone size: .
CDR3 length: 14
J gene: TRBJ2-2
D gene: TRBD1
CDR3 protein: CASSRQGNTGELFF
CDR3 DNA: TGTGCCAGCAGTAGACAGGGAAACACCGGGGAGCTGTTTTTT

V gene: TRBV27
clone size: .
CDR3 length: 13
J gene: TRBJ1-1
D gene: TRBD1
CDR3 protein: CASRVLGQGAAFF
CDR3 DNA: TGTGCCAGCCGGGTTCTCGGACAGGGGGCGGCTTTCTTT

V gene: TRBV7-2
clone size: .
CDR3 length: 16
J gene: TRBJ2-3
D gene: .
CDR3 protein: CASSPSGAGARDTQYF
CDR3 DNA: TGTGCCAGCAGCCCTAGTGGGGCGGGGGCGAGAGATACGCAGTATTTT

V gene: TRBV28
clone size: few
CDR3 length: 15
J gene: TRBJ1-6
D gene: TRBD1
CDR3 protein: CASTPTGRINSPLHF
CDR3 DNA: TGTGCCAGCACCCCGACAGGGAGGATTAATTCACCCCTCCACTTT

V gene: TRBV7-8
clone size: once
CDR3 length: 15
J gene: TRBJ2-1
D gene: TRBD1
CDR3 protein: CASILGTGGYNEQFF
CDR3 DNA: TGTGCCAGCATACTCGGTACAGGGGGTTACAATGAGCAGTTCTTC

V gene: TRBV6-5
clone size: .
CDR3 length: 13
J gene: TRBJ2-1
D gene: .
CDR3 protein: CASRGGSYNEQFF
CDR3 DNA: TGTGCCAGCAGGGGAGGCTCCTACAATGAGCAGTTCTTC

V gene: TRBV27
clone size: few
CDR3 length: 15
J gene: TRBJ1-6
D gene: TRBD1
CDR3 protein: CASRVDRATGSPLHF
CDR3 DNA: TGTGCCAGCAGGGTGGACAGGGCTACGGGTTCACCCCTCCACTTT